One and the same sample provided the 9 T cell receptor beta chains below, sequenced in a study of T cell responses to AZD1222 COVID-19 vaccine. Produced via immunoSEQ multiplex PCR; TCRdb's table is partial and in-frame only. In the table there are over 75,000 clones, roughly 87% of which are singletons. The specimen was peripheral blood, collected on day 0 of AZD1222 vaccination. These TCRs come from an adult in good health.

This chain links TRBV3-1 (or the pseudogene TRBV3-2) with TRBJ2-3, with 11 bases matching TRBD2. This CDR3 has 15 residues. Trimming cost V 4 bases and J 3 bases; bases outside gene matches: 3. The V gene's germline CDR1 is LGHDT and CDR2 YNNKEL (reference sequence). The CDR3 sequence is CASSPGLAVTDTQYF. The CDR3 DNA follows: TGTGCCAGCAGCCCGGGACTAGCGGTAACAGATACGCAGTATTTT.

V and J are TRBV9 and TRBJ1-4, with D hard to call. The CDR3 sequence is 14 residues long. Germline V gene data show CDR1 as SGDLS and CDR2 as YYNGEE. V lost 2 bases and J 5 bases, leaving 10 bases between the germline ends. The CDR3 bases are TGTGCCAGCAGCGTGACGCCGGGAAATGAAAAACTGTTTTTT. Protein sequence: CASSVTPGNEKLFF.

This clone was detected only once. The V and J genes are TRBV5-1 and TRBJ2-3, with TRBD2 matching 16 bases. The J segment lost 3 bases and the V segment lost 0 bases, leaving 7 bases of the junction unmatched. Germline CDR1 reads SGHRS; CDR2 reads YFSETQ. This CDR3 contains 19 residues. CDR3 in amino acids: CASSLAGTSGGAGTDTQYF. CDR3 sequence (DNA): TGCGCCAGCAGCTTGGCCGGGACTAGCGGGGGGGCCGGGACAGATACGCAGTATTTT.

The V gene is TRBV9, the J gene TRBJ1-4; tentative D call: TRBD1 (5 bases). The V end lost 4 bases, the J end lost 5 bases, and 18 bases lay between the germline ends. The CDR3 has 16 amino acids. Germline V gene lookup returns CDR1 SGDLS and CDR2 YYNGEE. This CDR3 is CASSPGRWSVNEKLFF. The CDR3 DNA follows: TGTGCCAGCAGCCCGGGACGGTGGTCGGTGAATGAAAAACTGTTTTTT.

The V call is TRBV6-5, the J call TRBJ1-2; D is possibly TRBD1 (5 bases). Germline CDR1 is MNHEY and CDR2 is SVGAGI. Trimming removed 2 bases from V and 3 bases from J, with 13 bases in between. This CDR3 region has 15 residues. The CDR3 loop is CASSYTGRKDYGYTF. The CDR3 nucleotides read TGTGCCAGCAGTTACACAGGCAGGAAGGACTATGGCTACACCTTC.

The chain couples TRBV5-1 to TRBJ1-3; possibly TRBD1 for D (6 bases). The CDR3 has 15 amino acids. Trimming shortened V by 5 bases and J by 1 base, and 13 bases separated the two germline ends. The germline CDR1 and CDR2 sequences are SGHRS and YFSETQ. CDR3: CASSSGTTSGNTIYF. The DNA of the CDR3 is TGCGCCAGCAGTTCCGGGACAACTTCTGGAAACACCATATATTTT.

The chain is built from TRBV10-3 and TRBJ1-2; a weak D match, TRBD1 (5 bases). The CDR3 consists of 11 residues. Between the trimmed V and J ends, which lost 7 bases and 5 bases, there was a span of 8 bases. Germline CDR1 ENHRY, CDR2 SYGVKD. Written as DNA, the CDR3 is TGTGCCATCAAGGGGATGTATGGCTACACCTTC. This sequence encodes CAIKGMYGYTF.

The chain links TRBV19 to TRBJ1-3; D remains ambiguous. Germline CDR1 and CDR2: LNHDA and SQIVND (reference sequence). Trimming left V 0 bases short and J 0 bases short, with 6 bases between. CDR3 length: 15 residues. CDR3 coding DNA: TGTGCCAGTAGTATAGAGGGGAGCTCTGGAAACACCATATATTTT. This codes for CASSIEGSSGNTIYF.

The rearrangement links TRBV30 to TRBJ1-2, with D maybe TRBD1 (6 bases). This CDR3 comprises 13 residues. Germline V CDR1 and CDR2: GTSNPN, SVGIG (reference sequence). V was shortened by 2 bases and J by 10 bases, with 17 bases between the two germline ends. CDR3 region: CAWSLGAQRSYTF. CDR3 DNA: TGTGCCTGGAGTTTGGGGGCACAGAGATCCTACACCTTC.